This T cell receptor (beta chain) was retrieved from a study of cytomegalovirus exposure and HLA in healthy donors. General study findings and limits: One variant, a missense change in DCLRE1C, was linked in a later analysis to TCR beta V- and J-gene trimming.

Germline-derived CDR1 and CDR2 are MNHNY and SVGAGI (reference sequence). The length of the CDR3 is 15 residues. With 4 bases clipped from V and 6 bases from J, the junction kept 9 bases outside the gene matches. The PCR employed 60 Vbeta primers together with 13 Jbeta primers. TCRdb keeps only in-frame clones here, not all; method: immunoSEQ multiplex PCR. The table records about 140,000 clones, roughly a tenth of them present only once. There are a few counts of this clone. The target antigen is unknown. The chain recombines TRBV6-6 with TRBJ2-1; 7 nucleotides align to TRBD1. Material for sequencing was PBMCs. The TCR originated in a male donor in good health and CMV-seronegative. The CDR3 DNA reads as TGTGCCAGCAGTTTCCCGGACAGGCCCGGCAATGAGCAGTTCTTC. Protein sequence: CASSFPDRPGNEQFF.